This is a list of T cell receptor beta chains from one sample in a study of blood T cell repertoires in COVID-19. TCRdb's copy holds only in-frame clones and misses some; the assay was immunoSEQ multiplex PCR. The table includes 95,000 to 150,000 clones, 55% to 70% detected once. Sequencing used peripheral blood. These TCRs come from a woman aged 70-85 years with acute or convalescent COVID-19. Both conserved end residues are part of each CDR3. Fields, in order: V gene, CDR3 length, J gene, clone size, D gene, CDR3 protein, CDR3 DNA. A D gene is named only where the DNA matches it firmly. Clone sizes are given selectively: once, few, many, or a class where the clone is expanded.

TRBV7-6,15,TRBJ2-3,-,-,CASSLVVGRTDTQYF,TGTGCCAGCAGCTTAGTGGTGGGGCGCACAGATACGCAGTATTTT
TRBV28,15,TRBJ2-7,-,TRBD1,CASSSAGTGPYEQYF,TGTGCCAGCAGTTCAGCCGGGACAGGGCCCTACGAGCAGTACTTC
TRBV4-2,14,TRBJ1-2,-,-,CASSQDYAGGGYTF,TGTGCCAGCAGCCAAGACTACGCGGGAGGAGGCTACACCTTC
TRBV11-2,16,TRBJ2-7,-,TRBD1,CASTSRDRYISYEQYF,TGTGCCAGCACCTCCAGGGACAGGTACATCTCCTACGAGCAGTACTTC
TRBV19,17,TRBJ1-6,-,TRBD1,CASRSRGQASSNSPLHF,TGTGCCAGTAGATCCAGGGGACAGGCGTCCTCGAATTCACCCCTCCACTTT
TRBV5-5,12,TRBJ2-5,-,-,CASSLAEQTQYF,TGTGCCAGCAGCTTGGCGGAGCAGACCCAGTACTTC
TRBV4-3,15,TRBJ2-3,-,TRBD2,CASSQESSGGDTQYF,TGCGCCAGCAGCCAAGAGTCCAGCGGGGGCGATACGCAGTATTTT
TRBV6-5,13,TRBJ1-2,-,-,CASSYGRRYGYTF,TGTGCCAGCAGTTACGGCCGGAGGTATGGCTACACCTTC
TRBV25-1,13,TRBJ2-6,-,-,CASMSSGANVLTF,TGTGCCAGCATGAGCTCTGGGGCCAACGTCCTGACTTTC
TRBV21-1,17,TRBJ2-2,once,-,CASSKWTGTVNTGELFF,TGTGCCAGCAGCAAATGGACCGGGACAGTGAACACCGGGGAGCTGTTTTTT
TRBV19,15,TRBJ1-2,-,TRBD1,CASSGTGPFDYGYTF,TGTGCCAGTAGTGGGACAGGCCCTTTCGACTATGGCTACACCTTC
TRBV11-2,17,TRBJ1-6,-,TRBD1,CASSLDWTGGERSPLHF,TGTGCCAGCAGCTTAGACTGGACAGGGGGCGAGCGCTCACCCCTCCACTTT
TRBV14,15,TRBJ1-2,-,-,CASSPVGGANYGYTF,TGTGCCAGCAGCCCTGTGGGGGGAGCTAACTATGGCTACACCTTC
TRBV6-1,14,TRBJ1-1,-,TRBD1,CASSEATGGTEAFF,TGTGCCAGCAGTGAAGCGACAGGGGGCACTGAAGCTTTCTTT
TRBV19,15,TRBJ2-2,-,TRBD2,CASTISGSNTGELFF,TGTGCCAGTACCATAAGCGGGAGTAACACCGGGGAGCTGTTTTTT
TRBV9,14,TRBJ2-1,-,-,CASSVGPHTNEQFF,TGTGCCAGCAGCGTAGGTCCTCATACAAATGAGCAGTTCTTC
TRBV7-8,14,TRBJ2-1,-,TRBD2,CASSLGTSGDEQFF,TGTGCCAGCAGCTTAGGGACTAGCGGGGATGAGCAGTTCTTC
TRBV4-1,16,TRBJ2-3,-,-,CASSHPDRRTTDTQYF,TGCGCCAGCAGCCACCCCGACCGACGGACTACAGATACGCAGTATTTT
TRBV15,16,TRBJ1-3,-,-,CATSRDQTGIGNTIYF,TGTGCCACCAGCAGAGATCAAACAGGAATTGGAAACACCATATATTTT
TRBV27,14,TRBJ2-7,-,-,CASSLNRVPLEQYF,TGTGCCAGCAGTTTAAACAGGGTTCCCCTCGAGCAGTACTTC
TRBV15,13,TRBJ2-2,-,-,CATSRDLTGELFF,TGTGCCACCAGCAGAGATCTCACCGGGGAGCTGTTTTTT
TRBV2,16,TRBJ1-6,few,TRBD1,CASSEGQGAGNSPLHF,TGTGCCAGCAGTGAAGGACAGGGGGCGGGAAATTCACCCCTCCACTTT
TRBV19,16,TRBJ1-5,-,-,CASSMGTGHFNQPQHF,TGTGCCAGTAGTATGGGTACGGGACACTTCAATCAGCCCCAGCATTTT
TRBV7-2,15,TRBJ2-5,-,-,CASSFFGGNQETQYF,TGTGCCAGCAGCTTTTTCGGCGGCAATCAAGAGACCCAGTACTTC
TRBV2,16,TRBJ1-1,few,TRBD1,CASSPGTGAMNTEAFF,TGTGCCAGCAGTCCCGGGACAGGGGCCATGAACACTGAAGCTTTCTTT
TRBV10-3,13,TRBJ1-6,-,TRBD1,CAIREDRVSPLHF,TGTGCCATCAGAGAAGACAGGGTTTCACCCCTCCACTTT
TRBV5-4,12,TRBJ1-2,few,-,CASSLESYGYTF,TGTGCCAGCTCGTTGGAGTCCTATGGCTACACCTTC
TRBV7-9,13,TRBJ2-1,-,-,CASSSSGRNEQFF,TGTGCCAGCAGCTCCTCGGGTCGCAATGAGCAGTTCTTC
TRBV6-2/TRBV6-3,15,TRBJ1-5,-,-,CASSLRQNLGQPQHF,TGTGCCAGCAGTTTGCGGCAGAACCTTGGTCAGCCCCAGCATTTT
TRBV6-5,15,TRBJ2-7,-,TRBD1,CASRRDRGGSYEQYF,TGTGCCAGCAGGAGGGACAGGGGGGGGTCCTACGAGCAGTACTTC